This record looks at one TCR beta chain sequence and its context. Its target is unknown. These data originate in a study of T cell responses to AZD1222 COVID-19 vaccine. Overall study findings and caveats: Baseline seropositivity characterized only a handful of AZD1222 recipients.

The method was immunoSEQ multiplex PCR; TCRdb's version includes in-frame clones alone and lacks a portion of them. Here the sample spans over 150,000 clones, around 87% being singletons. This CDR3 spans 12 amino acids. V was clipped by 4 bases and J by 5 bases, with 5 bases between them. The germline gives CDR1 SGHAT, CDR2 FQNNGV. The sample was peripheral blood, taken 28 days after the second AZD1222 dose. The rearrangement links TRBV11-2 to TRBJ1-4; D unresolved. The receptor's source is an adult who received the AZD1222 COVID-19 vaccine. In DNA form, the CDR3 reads TGTGCCAGCAGCTCGACAAATGAAAAACTGTTTTTT. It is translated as CASSSTNEKLFF.